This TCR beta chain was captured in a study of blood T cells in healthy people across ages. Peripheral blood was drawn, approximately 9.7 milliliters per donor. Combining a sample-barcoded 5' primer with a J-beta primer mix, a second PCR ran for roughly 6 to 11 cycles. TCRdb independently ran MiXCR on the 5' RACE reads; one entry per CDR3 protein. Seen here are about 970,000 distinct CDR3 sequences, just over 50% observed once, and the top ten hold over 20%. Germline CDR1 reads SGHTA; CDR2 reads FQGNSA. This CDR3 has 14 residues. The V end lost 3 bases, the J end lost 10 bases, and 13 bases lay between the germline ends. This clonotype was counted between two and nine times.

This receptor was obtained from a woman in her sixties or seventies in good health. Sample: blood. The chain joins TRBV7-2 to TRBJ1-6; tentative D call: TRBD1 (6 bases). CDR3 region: CASSFGRGLSPLHF. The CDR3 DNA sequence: TGTGCCAGCAGCTTCGGCAGGGGCCTGTCACCCCTCCACTTT.